This is a list of T cell receptor beta chains from one sample in a study of brain T cells in children with intractable seizures. Sequencing used immunoSEQ multiplex PCR; TCRdb keeps in-frame clones, though not all of them. The table lists 110,000 or so clones, 90% to 95% of them singletons. The source material was peripheral blood, sampled at surgery. These receptors came from a boy under three years old with hemimegalencephaly and intractable seizures. Both conserved end residues are part of each CDR3. A D gene is named only where the DNA matches it firmly.

V gene	D gene	J gene	CDR3 DNA	CDR3 protein
TRBV28	TRBD2	TRBJ2-1	TGTGCCAGCAGTCCGCGGGAGAATGAGCAGTTCTTC	CASSPRENEQFF
TRBV6-6	TRBD1	TRBJ2-7	TGTGCCAGCAGCTTCGGACAGGGGCCCTACGAGCAGTACTTC	CASSFGQGPYEQYF
TRBV7-8	NA	TRBJ2-7	TGTGCCAGCGGAAGTCGCCTCGAGCAGTACTTC	CASGSRLEQYF
TRBV29-1	NA	TRBJ1-2	TGCAGCGTTGTCATCCCTCCCTATGGCTACACCTTC	CSVVIPPYGYTF
TRBV7-2	TRBD1	TRBJ2-7	TGTGCCAGCAGGAAGGCCACCGGACAGGGAGCCTACGAGCAGTACTTC	CASRKATGQGAYEQYF
TRBV28	NA	TRBJ2-7	TGTGCCAGCAGATCGAGCGGGCGCTACGAGCAGTACTTC	CASRSSGRYEQYF
TRBV28	NA	TRBJ1-2	TGTGCCAGCAGTTATCGAGGGAACTATGGCTACACCTTC	CASSYRGNYGYTF
TRBV27	TRBD2	TRBJ2-3	TGTGCCAGCACCTCCGGGCGGGAGGCAGATACGCAGTATTTT	CASTSGREADTQYF
TRBV4-1	TRBD1	TRBJ1-6	TGCGCCAGCAGCCAAGTTAGTAGGGACAGGGTTAAGTCACCCCTCCACTTT	CASSQVSRDRVKSPLHF
TRBV4-3	TRBD2	TRBJ2-5	TGCGCCAGCAGCCGAGGGACTACCCAAGAGACCCAGTACTTC	CASSRGTTQETQYF
TRBV19	TRBD1	TRBJ1-5	TGTGCCAGTAAAATGGGACAGAACAATCAGCCCCAGCATTTT	CASKMGQNNQPQHF
TRBV5-1	NA	TRBJ2-3	TGCGCCAGCAGCTTGGGGAGCACAGATACGCAGTATTTT	CASSLGSTDTQYF
TRBV19	NA	TRBJ2-3	TGTGCCAGTAGTATGAATTCTGCAGATACGCAGTATTTT	CASSMNSADTQYF
TRBV5-4	TRBD2	TRBJ2-2	TGTGCCAGCAGCCCATTGGCGGGAGGGGGCACCGGGGAGCTGTTTTTT	CASSPLAGGGTGELFF
TRBV5-1	TRBD1	TRBJ2-2	TGCGCCAGCAGCTCCAGGGGGCGCAAGGCCGGGGAGCTGTTTTTT	CASSSRGRKAGELFF
TRBV5-4	TRBD1	TRBJ2-6	TGTGCCAGCAGACCTGACAGGGGCAAGGAGGCCAACGTCCTGACTTTC	CASRPDRGKEANVLTF
TRBV10-1	NA	TRBJ1-1	TGCGCCAGCAGTGGGCGACGGGACCCCCCTTTGCGGGACACTGAAGCTTTCTTT	CASSGRRDPPLRDTEAFF
TRBV6-6	NA	TRBJ2-7	TGTGCCAGCAGTCAGACTCCCTCGTACGAGCAGTACTTC	CASSQTPSYEQYF
TRBV12-3/TRBV12-4	NA	TRBJ2-7	TGTGCCAGCAGCCTCAGTCCTTACGAGCAGTACTTC	CASSLSPYEQYF